The source of this TCR beta chain is a study of PD-1 blockade in classical Hodgkin lymphoma. Regarding the study as a whole: Factors driving the repertoire differences, possibly disease activity or prior therapy, remain undefined. At baseline, newly diagnosed patients reportedly showed less TCR diversity than healthy donors. There was a significant rise in CD4+ TCR diversity by C4D1, with no such rise for CD8+.

This clone has more than one count but fewer than ten. Its specificity is not known. This CDR3 has 12 residues. Per the germline V gene, CDR1 is SQVTM and CDR2 is ANQGSEA. Trimming shortened V by 6 bases and J by 5 bases, and 13 bases separated the two germline ends. Relapse was seen in all patients after autologous stem cell transplantation, and brentuximab vedotin exposure was variable. Assay: immunoSEQ multiplex PCR; the TCRdb copy retains only in-frame clones and omits some. Of tens of thousands of clones in the sample, about 71% are singletons; the top ten hold 15% to 20%. The sequence came from a human donor with classical Hodgkin lymphoma. V is TRBV29-1 and J is TRBJ1-2; a weak D match, TRBD1 (5 bases). The starting material was peripheral blood mononuclear cells (PBMCs), obtained at baseline. Here the CDR3 reads CSVPGTSYGYTF. DNA for the CDR3: TGCAGCGTCCCCGGGACCTCATATGGCTACACCTTC.